This T cell receptor beta chain was profiled in a study of T-cell memory formation after mild COVID-19. Study-wide background: Most TCR clusters belonged to a single donor. The study's findings and limits: Among contracting clones, CD4+ were mainly CM/EM and CD8+ enriched in EMRA.

In this sample, this clonotype turned up a few times. What it binds is not known. The V gene's germline CDR1 is SGHRS and CDR2 YFSETQ. The CDR3 totals 16 residues. Trimming cost V 5 bases and J 6 bases, with 18 bases left between them. The TCR alpha and TCR beta cDNA libraries, bearing sample barcodes and UMIs, were generated by 5'RACE using constant-segment primers. Each CDR3 protein is one row after TCRdb ran MiXCR on the 5' RACE reads. The sample has more than 9,500 distinct CDR3 sequences, around 13% seen once. The chain carries TRBV5-1 and TRBJ1-6; the D is unclear. This TCR derives from a man younger than 30 who had mild COVID-19 (a few samples of this study predate the infection). Cell type and time point are not known. Sequences were obtained from PBMCs or a T cell subset sorted from them (not recorded which). DNA of the CDR3: TGCGCCAGCAGGAAACTGGGCCCCCGCGGTAATTCACCCCTCCACTTT. Translating gives CASRKLGPRGNSPLHF.